The 3 T cell receptor beta chains below all came from one sample that was sequenced in a study of CD8+CD57+ T cells in acquired aplastic anemia. According to the study, genomic DNA was the template for TCR beta VDJ and CDR3 profiling. Each CDR3 protein is one row after TCRdb ran MiXCR on the reads. Of about 110,000 distinct CDR3 sequences in the sample, roughly 51% are singletons; the top ten hold under 35%. The sequencing input was sorted CD4+, CD8+, or CD8+CD57+ T cells (not recorded which) from PBMCs. These receptors all come from a human donor in good health, serving as a control.

V usage is TRBV15 and J usage is TRBJ2-5; possibly TRBD2 for D (7 bases). This CDR3 is built from 16 residues. CDR1 is LNHNV, CDR2 YYDKDF, per germline (reference sequence). V dropped 3 bases and J dropped 2 bases, with 16 bases sitting between them. CDR3 sequence: CATSRGGTTAQETQYF. CDR3 nucleotides: TGTGCCACCAGCAGGGGGGGGACAACAGCTCAAGAGACCCAGTACTTC.

CDR3 DNA sequence: TGTGCCAGCAGTGGGGGGGGCGGGGAGACCTACGAGCAGTACTTC. Translated, it gives CASSGGGGETYEQYF. The V gene is TRBV25-1, the J gene TRBJ2-7; a weak D match, TRBD2 (7 bases). The CDR3 runs to 15 residues. Trimming took 4 bases from V and 2 from J, leaving 15 bases between them. CDR1 is MGHDK, CDR2 SYGVNS, per germline.

The table lists this clonotype with many counts. The chain is built from TRBV7-9 and TRBJ2-1; tentatively, D is TRBD1 or TRBD2 (5 bases each). The length of the CDR3 is 14 residues. V lost 1 base and J 8 bases, leaving 12 bases between the germline ends. The germline CDR1 and CDR2 sequences are SEHNR and FQNEAQ (reference sequence). The CDR3 is CASSLEPPGHEQFF. The CDR3 DNA sequence: TGTGCCAGCAGCTTAGAACCTCCGGGACATGAGCAGTTCTTC.